The 29 T cell receptor beta chains below come from one sample, sequenced in a study of T cell repertoires in cytomegalovirus infection. Antigen specificity for these receptors is unknown. MiXCR, run by TCRdb on the reads, gives a single entry per CDR3 protein. The sample holds roughly 860,000 distinct CDR3 sequences; around a third are singletons and the top ten take roughly 12%. Sequences were derived from cultured CD8+ T cells from PBMCs, sampled from culture after CMV antigen stimulation. These receptors were taken from a human donor in good health (CMV status not recorded). Some clones in this sample may be carry-over from other donors' samples.

This clonotype was seen a handful of times. The CDR3, as DNA: TGTGCCAGCCGGGGCTGGGAGCTGTTTTTT. The encoded protein is CASRGWELFF. V usage is TRBV7-6 and J usage is TRBJ2-2; D might be TRBD1 or TRBD2, each matching 5 bases. CDR1 is SGHVS and CDR2 is FNYEAQ in the germline V gene. Trimming removed 8 bases at V and 9 bases at J, with 7 bases between. This CDR3 contains 10 residues.

This rearrangement joins TRBV6-1 to TRBJ2-7; possibly TRBD1 or TRBD2 for D (5 bases each). The length of the CDR3 is 14 residues. V lost 6 bases and J 0 bases, leaving 12 bases between the germline ends. CDR1 is MNHNS, CDR2 SASEGT, per germline. The CDR3 loop is CASRGEPSSYEQYV. CDR3 nucleotides: TGTGCCAGCAGGGGGGAACCCAGCTCCTACGAGCAGTACGTC.

Turning to this clonotype: A read error may produce the germline difference seen at one junction end. The rearrangement uses TRBV7-7 and TRBJ2-1; D unresolved. CDR3 length: 13 amino acids. Germline V gene lookup returns CDR1 SSHAT and CDR2 FNYEAQ (reference sequence). The CDR3, as DNA: TGTGCTAGCAGCCCAGGACCTCTCGATGAGCAGTTCTTC. This sequence encodes CASSPGPLDEQFF.

This clonotype was recorded a few times. V gene TRBV7-2 combines with J gene TRBJ2-7, with 9 bases fitting TRBD1. Trimming at V came to 5 bases and at J to 3 bases, leaving 8 bases not matched to a gene. The CDR3 consists of 15 residues. CDR1 is SGHTA, CDR2 FQGNSA, per germline. The chain's CDR3 is CASSQLGTGYYEQYF. Written as DNA, the CDR3 is TGTGCCAGCAGCCAACTGGGGACAGGGTACTACGAGCAGTACTTC.

The chain carries TRBV12-3 or TRBV12-4 and TRBJ1-1; no clear D gene. V lost 3 bases and J lost 0, with 17 bases in between. This CDR3 has 17 residues. CDR3 sequence reads: CASSLLQTGWMNTEAFF. CDR3 DNA sequence: TGTGCCAGCAGTTTGCTACAGACGGGATGGATGAACACTGAAGCTTTCTTT.

This clonotype has ten or more counts. The chain is built from TRBV7-2 and TRBJ2-7; 7 bases line up with TRBD2. Germline CDR1 is SGHTA and CDR2 is FQGNSA. The length of the CDR3 is 15 residues. With 1 base clipped from V and 4 bases from J, the junction kept 7 bases outside the gene matches. CDR3: CASSLDVWEGYEQYF. The CDR3 DNA reads as TGTGCCAGCAGCTTAGATGTGTGGGAGGGGTACGAGCAGTACTTC. Variable domain in full (rest from reference TRBV7-2 and TRBJ2-7): GAGVSQSPSNKVTEKGKDVELRCDPISGHTALYWYRQSLGQGLEFLIYFQGNSAPDKSGLPSDRFSAERTGGSVSTLTIQRTQQEDSAVYLCASSLDVWEGYEQYFGPGTRLTVT.

A few counts support this clonotype. This chain joins TRBV15 and TRBJ2-7; D unclear. CDR1 and CDR2 (germline): LNHNV, YYDKDF (reference sequence). The germline V and J ends were trimmed by 0 bases and 4 bases, with 7 bases remaining between them. The CDR3 consists of 13 residues. The CDR3 loop reads CATSRDLPYEQYV. The CDR3, as DNA: TGTGCCACCAGCAGAGATCTACCATACGAGCAGTACGTC.

Only a few counts were recorded for this clonotype. The gene calls are TRBV18 and TRBJ1-2; perhaps TRBD1 as D (6 bases). The CDR3 loop spans 16 amino acids. The V gene lost 3 bases and the J gene lost 2 bases, with 16 bases spanning the gap. The germline V gene has CDR1 KGHSH and CDR2 LQKENI. The CDR3 reads CASSPGTGYSNYGYTF. CDR3 bases: TGTGCCAGCTCACCGGGAACAGGGTATTCCAACTATGGCTACACCTTC.

The table lists this clonotype with a few counts. The chain carries TRBV27 and TRBJ1-5; perhaps TRBD1 as D (5 bases). The CDR3 extends over 14 amino acids. The V gene's germline CDR1 is MNHEY and CDR2 SMNVEV (reference sequence). The V and J ends lost 3 bases and 5 bases respectively, with 11 bases between them. CDR3 sequence (DNA): TGTGCCAGCAGTTTCTTAGGGACCTATCAGCCCCAGCATTTT. Translation gives CASSFLGTYQPQHF.

V and J are TRBV15 and TRBJ2-1, with D perhaps TRBD1 or TRBD2 (5 bases each). Germline V gene data show CDR1 as LNHNV and CDR2 as YYDKDF (reference sequence). The CDR3 runs to 16 residues. The V and J ends lost 0 bases and 5 bases respectively, with 14 bases between them. The CDR3 DNA is TGTGCCACCAGCAGAGATTTAGGGGCCGGGAACAATGAGCAGTTCTTC. Translating it yields CATSRDLGAGNNEQFF.

The chain uses TRBV2 and TRBJ2-4; 8 nucleotides align to TRBD1. Germline CDR1 and CDR2: SNHLY and FYNNEI. V shed 6 bases and J 0 bases; nucleotides not matched to a gene: 4. The CDR3 is 15 residues long. The CDR3: CASSSGQGAKNIQYF. The CDR3 DNA reads as TGTGCCAGCAGCTCCGGACAGGGAGCCAAAAACATTCAGTACTTC.

V usage is TRBV24-1 and J usage is TRBJ2-3; TRBD1 is a possible D gene (5 bases). This CDR3 spans 15 amino acids. Germline loops: CDR1 KGHDR, CDR2 SFDVKD. V lost 3 bases and J 6 bases, leaving 15 bases between the germline ends. The CDR3 loop is CATSDRQSPSDTQYF. The CDR3 DNA follows: TGTGCCACCAGTGATCGACAGTCCCCATCCGATACGCAGTATTTT.

This clonotype was seen only a few times. The rearrangement uses TRBV3-1 and TRBJ2-1; 7 nucleotides align to TRBD2. Germline CDR1 LGHDT, CDR2 YNNKEL (reference sequence). Unmatched junction bases numbered 11, after V lost 4 bases and J lost 2 bases. The CDR3 runs to 17 residues. The CDR3 protein is CASSRGGDRPPYNEQFF. The CDR3 DNA sequence: TGTGCCAGCAGCCGGGGGGGAGACCGACCGCCCTACAATGAGCAGTTCTTC.

V usage is TRBV6-2 or TRBV6-3 and J usage is TRBJ1-1; possible D gene TRBD1, 5 bases. The CDR3 length is 14 residues. CDR1 is MNHEY, CDR2 SVGEGT, per germline. Trimming left V 3 bases short and J 12 bases short, with 20 bases between. The CDR3 coding sequence is TGTGCCAGCAGTTATAATACTAGAGGGGTTCTATCTTTCTTT. This encodes CASSYNTRGVLSFF.

Regarding this clonotype: This may come from a read error, since a much larger clone is one base off. V gene TRBV7-8 combines with J gene TRBJ1-2; the D is unclear. The germline V gene encodes CDR1 SGHVS and CDR2 FQNEAQ. CDR3 length: 11 residues. The CDR3 region is CASNLGKGYTF. The CDR3 nucleotides read TGTGCCAGCAACTTAGGGAAGGGCTACACCTTC.

This clonotype has more than one count but fewer than ten. The chain employs TRBV27 and TRBJ2-1; 9 bases align to TRBD1. This CDR3 has 16 residues. The V gene end was trimmed by 5 bases and the J gene end by 8 bases; junction bases not matched to a gene: 13. Germline V lookup: CDR1 MNHEY, CDR2 SMNVEV (reference sequence). As DNA, the CDR3 is TGTGCCAGCAGTACCATCGGGGGACAGGGAGGGTATGAGCAGTTCTTC. Translation: CASSTIGGQGGYEQFF.

Turning to this clonotype: At one of its ends the junction is not consistent with the germline gene, which may arise from a read error. The chain has TRBV27 and TRBJ1-5; the D is unclear. Germline-derived CDR1 and CDR2 are MNHEY and SMNVEV (reference sequence). There are 15 residues in the CDR3. CDR3 coding DNA: TGTGTCAGCAGTTTAAATATCGGTAGCAATCAGCCCCAGCATTTT. Encoded protein: CVSSLNIGSNQPQHF.

J is TRBJ1-1 and V is TRBV6-6; 8 nucleotides match TRBD1. The CDR3 is made up of 15 amino acids. CDR1 is MNHNY, CDR2 SVGAGI, per germline (reference sequence). V lost 7 bases to trimming and J lost 3 bases; unmatched junction nucleotides: 10. This chain's CDR3 is CASNRPYRGDTEAFF. CDR3 nucleotides: TGTGCCAGCAATAGACCTTACAGGGGGGACACTGAAGCTTTCTTT.

On this clonotype: One end of the junction fails to match germline, which may point to a read error. The V gene is TRBV7-9, the J gene TRBJ2-5, with 7 bases lining up with TRBD1. The CDR3 covers 16 residues. Germline V lookup: CDR1 SEHNR, CDR2 FQNEAQ (reference sequence). The CDR3 nucleotides read TGTGTCAGCAGCTACCCGGACAGGATAGGGCGGGAGACCCAGTACTTC. This encodes CVSSYPDRIGRETQYF.

There are a few counts of this clonotype. V usage is TRBV11-2 and J usage is TRBJ2-5; 9 nucleotides match TRBD1. Looked up from germline, CDR1 is SGHAT and CDR2 is FQNNGV. J lost 5 bases, V lost 5 bases, and 12 bases had no gene match. This CDR3 spans 16 amino acids. The CDR3 DNA reads TGTGCCAGCAGCATACCCTGGGACAGGGATTTCGAGACCCAGTACTTC. It is translated as CASSIPWDRDFETQYF.

V and J are TRBV29-1 and TRBJ2-1, with D uncertain. This CDR3 region has 8 residues. Trimming left V 6 bases short and J 10 bases short, with 4 bases between. Germline-derived CDR1 and CDR2 are SQVTM and ANQGSEA. CDR3 residues: CSVPEQFF. The CDR3 nucleotides read TGCAGCGTACCAGAGCAGTTCTTC.

The chain carries TRBV29-1 and TRBJ2-7; maybe TRBD1 (5 bases). The CDR3 length is 11 residues. Between the trimmed V and J ends, which lost 4 bases and 6 bases, there was a span of 10 bases. Germline CDR1 is SQVTM and CDR2 is ANQGSEA. DNA for the CDR3: TGCAGCGTTGGTTTGGGGCGCGAGCAGTACTTC. This encodes CSVGLGREQYF.

Here the CDR3 DNA reads TGTGCCAGCAGGCCGGGCCTAAACTATGGCTACACCTTC. As protein: CASRPGLNYGYTF. This sequence joins TRBV12-3 or TRBV12-4 and TRBJ1-2; D is ambiguous. Trimming left V 6 bases short and J 2 bases short, with 10 bases between. This CDR3 comprises 13 residues.

This clonotype came up many times. The CDR3 nucleotides are TGTGCCATCAGTGAAACCAGCACAGATACGCAGTATTTT. Translated, it gives CAISETSTDTQYF. The chain uses TRBV10-3 and TRBJ2-3; D not certain. The germline CDR1 and CDR2 sequences are ENHRY and SYGVKD. This CDR3 region has 13 residues. V lost 3 bases and J 0 bases, leaving 4 bases between the germline ends.

The rearrangement links TRBV11-2 to TRBJ2-2, with D maybe TRBD2 (6 bases). Germline V lookup: CDR1 SGHAT, CDR2 FQNNGV. Deletions cut 2 bases from V and 3 bases from J, with 13 bases between. This CDR3 has 16 residues. This CDR3 is CASSLWGDGDTGELFF. DNA for the CDR3: TGTGCCAGCAGCTTATGGGGGGATGGGGACACCGGGGAGCTGTTTTTT.

This clonotype has a count of ten or more. The rearrangement links TRBV2 to TRBJ2-2; D might be TRBD1 (6 bases). The CDR3 loop spans 14 amino acids. V lost 6 bases and J 1 base, leaving 9 bases between the germline ends. CDR1 is SNHLY and CDR2 is FYNNEI in the germline V gene. Written as DNA, the CDR3 is TGTGCCAGCAGAGGGACATTGAACACCGGGGAGCTGTTTTTT. The encoded protein is CASRGTLNTGELFF.

The table lists this clonotype with a count of one. V gene TRBV6-6 combines with J gene TRBJ1-2; D is uncertain. Per the germline V gene, CDR1 is MNHNY and CDR2 is SVGAGI (reference sequence). With 2 bases removed from V and 2 bases from J, the gap between germline ends came to 21 bases. The CDR3 covers 18 residues. CDR3 loop: CASSYPESILESNYGYTF. Written as DNA, the CDR3 is TGTGCCAGCAGTTACCCGGAGAGTATACTCGAAAGCAACTATGGCTACACCTTC.

The chain is built from TRBV20-1 and TRBJ2-7; 8 positions match TRBD2. Germline V gives CDR1 DFQATT, CDR2 SNEGSKA (reference sequence). The J segment lost 3 bases and the V segment lost 3 bases, leaving 4 bases of the junction unmatched. The CDR3 totals 13 residues. CDR3 residues: CSASGGDIYEQYV. In DNA form, the CDR3 reads TGCAGTGCTAGCGGGGGGGATATCTACGAGCAGTACGTC.

CDR3: CASSKRGPSYNEQFF. CDR3 DNA sequence: TGCGCCAGCAGCAAGAGGGGGCCTTCCTACAATGAGCAGTTCTTC. V is TRBV4-1 and J is TRBJ2-1; 7 bases match TRBD1. CDR1 and CDR2 from the germline V gene are MGHRA and YSYEKL. The CDR3 is 15 residues long. The ends lost 5 bases at V and 1 base at J; junction bases unmatched: 5.